This TCR beta chain was sequenced in a study of blood T cell repertoires in COVID-19. Study details: Samples taken during acute and convalescent COVID-19 were collected in the United States, Italy and Spain. PBMCs, B-cell-depleted T cells, or T cells were the source of the cDNA or gDNA that made up the material.

V shed 6 bases and J shed 6 bases, with 21 bases lying between them. There are 15 residues in the CDR3. In germline, CDR1 is LNHDA, CDR2 SQIVND (reference sequence). Assay used: immunoSEQ multiplex PCR; TCRdb lists only in-frame clones, some missing. The data contain about 150,000 clones, 84% of them singletons. Sequenced input: peripheral blood. The receptor's source is a woman aged 45 to 65 in a cohort sampled during active or convalescent COVID-19. J is TRBJ2-7 and V is TRBV19, with D perhaps TRBD2 (5 bases). The CDR3 is CASSPLEGPLTEQYF. Written as DNA, the CDR3 is TGTGCCAGTAGCCCATTAGAGGGCCCACTAACCGAGCAGTACTTC.